This entry describes one TCR beta chain. Antigen: not known. Profiled with immunoSEQ multiplex PCR; TCRdb holds only in-frame clones, not every one. The data hold approximately 110,000 clones, with about 92% observed a single time. This sample is drawn from a study of PD-1 blockade in classical Hodgkin lymphoma. Study-wide background: Every 2 weeks, patients had 3 mg/kg nivolumab intravenously.

Described time point: cycle 4 day 1 (C4D1), after less than 7 weeks of nivolumab. With no exception, relapse followed autologous stem cell transplantation in all patients, and brentuximab vedotin exposure varied. Overall study results and limits: Newly diagnosed patients had baseline TCR diversity that was reportedly lower than that of healthy donors. Complete responders' baseline diversity resembled that of newly diagnosed patients.

This clonotype was sampled from a human donor with classical Hodgkin lymphoma. Sequenced here: peripheral blood mononuclear cells (PBMCs), sampled before the fourth cycle of nivolumab.

The CDR3 here is CASRPGGYTEAFF. The CDR3 coding sequence is TGTGCCAGCAGACCGGGGGGTTACACTGAAGCTTTCTTT. The V call is TRBV6-5, the J call TRBJ1-1; possibly TRBD1 for D (5 bases). Germline CDR1 and CDR2: MNHEY and SVGAGI. V dropped 6 bases and J dropped 3 bases, with 11 bases sitting between them. The CDR3 is 13 amino acids.